The next 10 T cell receptor beta chains were all read from a single sample in a study of T-cell memory formation after mild COVID-19 (dated by TCRdb to about 2021). Receptor amplification or capture employed 5' RACE. Sequencing was carried out with an Illumina NovaSeq 6000. The public reads were reanalyzed by TCRdb: fastp trimming at Q25, MiXCR alignment, in-frame beta chains only. For every CDR3 protein sequence, its rows merge into one entry that carries the most common genes and DNA. The sample profile shows 300,000 to 400,000 distinct CDR3 sequences; roughly 15% of them were found once. More than 20% of the sample belongs to the ten largest clones. The sequenced material came from PBMCs or a T cell subset sorted from them (not recorded which). These receptors came from a man younger than 30 who had mild COVID-19 (a few samples of this study predate the infection). The sample titles of this study are shuffled in the database, so cell type and time point are left out; the donor was told from shared clones.

CDR3 in DNA: TGTGCCAGCAGCTTCGCGAAGGGGCGGTCACCCCTCCACTTT. Translated: CASSFAKGRSPLHF. This chain links TRBV7-2 with TRBJ1-6; possible D gene TRBD1, 5 bases. The length of the CDR3 is 14 residues. Trimming left V 3 bases short and J 10 bases short, with 13 bases between. Looked up from germline, CDR1 is SGHTA and CDR2 is FQGNSA.

This clonotype was seen more than once but under ten times. This chain connects TRBV18 to TRBJ1-6; D gene uncertain. In germline, CDR1 is KGHSH, CDR2 LQKENI. V lost 2 bases, J lost 10 bases, and 12 bases lay in between. The CDR3 runs to 14 residues. The CDR3 spells CASSPSNRESPLHF. The CDR3 DNA is TGTGCCAGCTCACCAAGCAACCGGGAATCACCCCTCCACTTT.

This chain links TRBV6-5 with TRBJ1-3; D is ambiguous. The CDR3 extends over 12 amino acids. The germline V gene encodes CDR1 MNHEY and CDR2 SVGAGI. The CDR3 sequence is CDTSRTGNTIYF. CDR3 nucleotide sequence: TGTGACACCTCTCGGACTGGAAACACCATATATTTT.

This clonotype was seen repeatedly, ten times or more. V gene TRBV7-8 combines with J gene TRBJ2-3, with 7 bases that match TRBD1. The CDR3 consists of 16 residues. CDR1 is SGHVS, CDR2 FQNEAQ, per germline. V lost 5 bases and J lost 2; bases outside the gene matches: 10. CDR3 sequence reads: CASSPGTDRVTDTQYF. The CDR3 DNA sequence: TGTGCCAGCAGCCCAGGGACAGATAGAGTCACAGATACGCAGTATTTT.

This clonotype was picked up a small number of times. This rearrangement joins TRBV4-3 to TRBJ2-3, with a weak D call TRBD2 (7 bases). Germline CDR1 and CDR2: LGHNA and YSLEER. CDR3 length equals 17 residues. Trimming left V 0 bases short and J 4 bases short, with 17 bases between. The CDR3 sequence is CASSQDVEGGSSDTQYF. The CDR3 DNA sequence: TGCGCCAGCAGCCAAGACGTGGAGGGGGGGTCATCAGATACGCAGTATTTT.

In this sample, this clonotype turned up a few times. J is TRBJ2-1 and V is TRBV21-1. TRBV21-1 is deemed a pseudogene. CDR3 length: 12 residues. The CDR3 DNA follows: TGTGCCAGCAGCAAAGTGTGGTATGAGCAGTTCTTC. Translating it yields CASSKVWYEQFF.

This clonotype was counted between two and nine times. Germline is not matched at one junction end, which may reflect a read error. The chain couples TRBV7-2 to TRBJ2-6; 9 bases are a match to TRBD2. CDR1 is SGHTA and CDR2 is FQGNSA in the germline V gene. The CDR3 sequence is 16 residues long. In DNA form, the CDR3 reads TGTGCCAGCAGCCTAGCGGGGACTTCGGGGGCCAACGTCCTGACTTTC. The encoded protein is CASSLAGTSGANVLTF.

In its sample, this clonotype was seen a few times. V and J are TRBV29-1 and TRBJ1-1, with a possible D match to TRBD1 (6 bases). V was cut by 4 bases and J by 4 bases, with 10 bases left in between. Germline V gives CDR1 SQVTM, CDR2 ANQGSEA. CDR3 length: 12 residues. In DNA, the CDR3 is TGCAGCGTTGCGAGGGGGACCACTGAAGCTTTCTTT. Protein product: CSVARGTTEAFF.

The chain is built from TRBV20-1 and TRBJ2-3; D uncertain. Between the trimmed V and J ends, which lost 6 bases and 4 bases, there was a span of 11 bases. From germline, CDR1 is DFQATT and CDR2 SNEGSKA (reference sequence). CDR3 size: 12 residues. The CDR3 nucleotides are TGCAGTGCGCCCGGTAGGGCAGATACGCAGTATTTT. Translation: CSAPGRADTQYF.

The rearrangement links TRBV19 to TRBJ2-2; TRBD2 matches 8 bases. The CDR3 covers 15 residues. Germline CDR1 LNHDA, CDR2 SQIVND (reference sequence). V was pared by 5 bases and J by 8 bases, with 10 bases of the junction left unmatched. The CDR3: CASSDRGGPGGELFF. DNA of the CDR3: TGTGCCAGTAGTGATCGGGGGGGCCCCGGAGGGGAGCTGTTTTTT.